This TCR beta chain was captured in a study of human T cells and chemical hapten exposure. About the study: Weekly administration of diphenylcyclopropenone to the scalp of patients continued throughout the roughly 25-week study. Variation in per-sample TCR yields came mainly from small pooled library volume differences. Whole-study findings and limits: Relative to controls, expanded TCRs formed significantly more large CDR3 similarity clusters. Alopecia affecting every donor means their immune response may not match healthy people's.

The time point was: patch test 2, 6 weeks after DPC sensitization. Documented treatment: therapeutic diphenylcyclopropenone sensitization with weekly scalp DPC. At least ten counts were recorded for this clonotype. What it recognizes is unknown. The CDR3 totals 16 residues. V dropped 2 bases and J dropped 5 bases, with 15 bases sitting between them. CDR1 and CDR2 from the germline V gene are PRHDT and FYEKMQ (reference sequence). Each CDR3 protein gets one entry after TCRdb re-called the RACE reads with MiXCR. The sample shows tens of thousands of distinct CDR3 sequences, approximately 11% of them seen only once.

Sequencing used whole blood, obtained in connection with sensitization to the hapten diphenylcyclopropenone (DPC). This clonotype was obtained from a man in his forties with alopecia areata. Some clones in this sample may be carry-over from other donors' samples. This chain connects TRBV13 to TRBJ2-2, with D perhaps matching TRBD2 (5 bases). Here the CDR3 reads CASSLQVASQTGELFF. The CDR3 DNA reads as TGTGCCAGCAGCTTACAGGTGGCTAGCCAGACCGGGGAGCTGTTTTTT.